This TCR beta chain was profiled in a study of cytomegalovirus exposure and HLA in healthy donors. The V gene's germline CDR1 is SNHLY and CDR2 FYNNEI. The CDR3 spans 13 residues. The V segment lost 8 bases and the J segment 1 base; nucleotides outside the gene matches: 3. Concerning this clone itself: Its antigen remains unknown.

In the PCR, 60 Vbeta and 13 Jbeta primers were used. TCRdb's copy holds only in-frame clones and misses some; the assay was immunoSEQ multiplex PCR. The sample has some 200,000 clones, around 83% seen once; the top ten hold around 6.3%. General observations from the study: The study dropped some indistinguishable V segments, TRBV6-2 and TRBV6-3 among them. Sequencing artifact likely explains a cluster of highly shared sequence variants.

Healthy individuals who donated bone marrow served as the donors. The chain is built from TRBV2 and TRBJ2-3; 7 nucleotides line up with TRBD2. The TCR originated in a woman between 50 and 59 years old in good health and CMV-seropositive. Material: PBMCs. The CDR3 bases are TGTGCCAGCGGGGGGGAGGGCACAGATACGCAGTATTTT. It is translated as CASGGEGTDTQYF. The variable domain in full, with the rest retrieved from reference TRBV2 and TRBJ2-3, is EPEVTQTPSHQVTQMGQEVILRCVPISNHLYFYWYRQILGQKVEFLVSFYNNEISEKSEIFDDQFSVERPDGSNFTLKIRSTKLEDSAMYFCASGGEGTDTQYFGPGTRLTVL.